Listed below are T cell receptor beta chains from one sample, sequenced in a study of a mutant IDH1 vaccine in newly diagnosed glioma. Here immunoSEQ multiplex PCR was the method, and the copy in TCRdb shows in-frame clones only, minus some. The data show 60,000 to 85,000 clones, 79% seen once. Sample: PBMCs, taken from a glioma patient treated with radiotherapy, temozolomide or both. The receptors originated from a man between 45 and 60 years old with glioma. The CDR3 runs from the conserved cysteine through the conserved F or W. A D gene is named only where the DNA matches it firmly. Not every row has a clone size; where given, it reads once, few, many or a size class.

>TRBJ2-7|NA|NA|TRBV5-4
CASSNRAGSYEQYF
TGTGCCAGCAGCAACCGGGCCGGCTCCTACGAGCAGTACTTC
>TRBJ2-2|once|TRBD1|TRBV6-5
CASSYLGTENTGELFF
TGTGCCAGCAGTTACCTCGGGACAGAGAACACCGGGGAGCTGTTTTTT
>TRBJ1-2|NA|NA|TRBV10-3
CAISEEGNYGYTF
TGTGCCATCAGTGAGGAGGGGAACTATGGCTACACCTTC
>TRBJ1-4|NA|NA|TRBV5-8
CAITANEKLFF
TGTGCCATCACCGCGAATGAAAAACTGTTTTTT
>TRBJ2-7|NA|TRBD2|TRBV7-8
CASSPLAGAVYEQYF
TGTGCCAGCAGCCCTCTAGCGGGGGCAGTCTACGAGCAGTACTTC
>TRBJ2-2|NA|NA|TRBV30
CAWSFGAGGELFF
TGTGCCTGGAGTTTCGGGGCTGGCGGGGAGCTGTTTTTT
>TRBJ2-7|once|TRBD1|TRBV5-1
CASSPPGQGGAYEQYF
TGCGCCAGCAGCCCCCCGGGACAGGGGGGCGCCTACGAGCAGTACTTC
>TRBJ1-5|NA|NA|TRBV10-3
CAISERDSIQHF
TGTGCCATCAGTGAAAGAGACAGTATCCAGCATTTT
>TRBJ2-2|NA|TRBD1|TRBV25-1
CASSETGARGLAGELFF
TGTGCCAGCAGTGAAACAGGGGCCAGGGGGTTGGCCGGGGAGCTGTTTTTT
>TRBJ1-5|NA|NA|TRBV7-8
CASSSGHRFNQPQHF
TGTGCCAGCAGTTCCGGTCACAGGTTCAATCAGCCCCAGCATTTT
>TRBJ1-5|NA|NA|TRBV9
CASSVGGGNQPQHF
TGTGCCAGCAGCGTCGGGGGTGGGAATCAGCCCCAGCATTTT
>TRBJ1-2|NA|TRBD1|TRBV9
CASSVLSGGADGYTF
TGTGCCAGCAGCGTACTGTCAGGGGGCGCAGATGGCTACACCTTC
>TRBJ2-7|once|NA|TRBV2
CASNGALTYEQYF
TGTGCCAGCAACGGGGCCCTCACCTACGAGCAGTACTTC
>TRBJ2-7|NA|TRBD1|TRBV10-3
CAIRDPGQAYEQYF
TGTGCCATCAGGGACCCGGGACAGGCCTACGAGCAGTACTTC
>TRBJ1-5|NA|NA|TRBV4-1
CASSQDRLVNQPQHF
TGCGCCAGCAGCCAAGATCGCCTCGTCAATCAGCCCCAGCATTTT
>TRBJ2-5|NA|NA|TRBV7-8
CASRQGGETQYF
TGTGCCAGCAGACAGGGGGGGGAGACCCAGTACTTC
>TRBJ1-1|NA|NA|TRBV19
CASRPVVGGAKYTEAFF
TGTGCCAGTAGACCGGTGGTGGGGGGCGCAAAGTACACTGAAGCTTTCTTT
>TRBJ1-4|NA|NA|TRBV5-1
CASSLGGQGDEKLFF
TGCGCCAGCAGCTTAGGGGGACAAGGGGATGAAAAACTGTTTTTT
>TRBJ1-2|NA|NA|TRBV28
CASSSPGGEHGYTF
TGTGCCAGCAGTTCCCCGGGAGGGGAACATGGCTACACCTTC
>TRBJ1-2|NA|NA|TRBV4-3
CASSQDPGGDYGYTF
TGCGCCAGCAGCCAAGACCCCGGGGGAGACTATGGCTACACCTTC
>TRBJ1-1|NA|NA|TRBV27
CASSLTDYTEAFF
TGTGCCAGCAGTTTAACAGATTACACTGAAGCTTTCTTT
>TRBJ1-2|NA|NA|TRBV6-6
CASSLPGGDLYYGYTF
TGTGCCAGCAGCCTCCCCGGAGGGGACCTCTACTATGGCTACACCTTC
>TRBJ1-4|medium-sized|NA|TRBV28
CASSHNEKLFF
TGTGCCAGCAGCCACAATGAAAAACTGTTTTTT
>TRBJ1-5|NA|NA|TRBV2
CASSEEGVRGQPQHF
TGTGCCAGCAGTGAAGAGGGGGTCAGGGGTCAGCCCCAGCATTTT
>TRBJ2-6|once|TRBD1|TRBV5-6
CASSFETGLSGANVLTF
TGTGCCAGCAGCTTTGAGACAGGGCTCTCTGGGGCCAACGTCCTGACTTTC
>TRBJ2-2|NA|TRBD1|TRBV5-4
CASSGRYTGTGTGELFF
TGTGCCAGCAGCGGACGCTATACCGGGACAGGAACCGGGGAGCTGTTTTTT
>TRBJ1-6|NA|TRBD1|TRBV7-8
CASSEGTAYNSPLHF
TGTGCCAGCAGTGAAGGGACAGCTTATAATTCACCCCTCCACTTT
>TRBJ2-7|NA|TRBD1|TRBV7-2
CASSPSGTGKFYEQYF
TGTGCCAGCAGTCCCTCCGGGACAGGCAAATTCTACGAGCAGTACTTC
>TRBJ1-5|NA|NA|TRBV19
CASSQGTIGQPQHF
TGTGCCAGTAGTCAAGGGACAATCGGACAGCCCCAGCATTTT
>TRBJ2-6|NA|NA|TRBV7-9
CASTSGGSSGANVLTF
TGTGCCAGCACCTCCGGAGGCAGCTCTGGGGCCAACGTCCTGACTTTC
>TRBJ1-5|NA|NA|TRBV19
CASSNQPQHF
TGTGCCAGTAGCAATCAGCCCCAGCATTTT
>TRBJ2-3|once|NA|TRBV6-6
CASRGLASTDTQYF
TGTGCCAGCAGGGGGCTAGCGTCAACAGATACGCAGTATTTT
>TRBJ2-7|NA|NA|TRBV4-1
CASSQGPYEQYF
TGCGCCAGCAGCCAAGGTCCCTACGAGCAGTACTTC
>TRBJ2-1|NA|TRBD2|TRBV6-6
CASSYSAGGSHNEQFF
TGTGCCAGCAGTTACTCCGCGGGGGGGTCCCACAATGAGCAGTTCTTC
>TRBJ2-7|once|NA|TRBV30
CAWSLGAENEQYF
TGTGCCTGGAGCCTTGGGGCGGAAAACGAGCAGTACTTC
>TRBJ1-1|NA|TRBD1|TRBV6-1
CASTGQGANTEAFF
TGTGCCAGCACTGGACAGGGAGCGAACACTGAAGCTTTCTTT
>TRBJ2-7|NA|TRBD1|TRBV27
CASSSPGTGVYEQYF
TGTGCCAGCAGTTCGCCCGGGACAGGGGTCTACGAGCAGTACTTC
>TRBJ1-5|NA|NA|TRBV7-2
CASSLDFGGYQPQHF
TGTGCCAGCAGCTTAGATTTCGGGGGCTATCAGCCCCAGCATTTT
>TRBJ1-6|few|NA|TRBV7-6
CASSLGVNSPLHF
TGTGCCAGCAGCTTAGGAGTAAATTCACCCCTCCACTTT
>TRBJ1-2|NA|NA|TRBV7-2
CASSSGRGYGYTF
TGTGCCAGCAGCTCCGGGAGGGGTTATGGCTACACCTTC
>TRBJ1-5|NA|TRBD1|TRBV18
CASSPAQQGSNQPQHF
TGTGCCAGCTCACCGGCGCAACAGGGGAGCAATCAGCCCCAGCATTTT
>TRBJ1-3|NA|NA|TRBV9
CASAGGGTYSGNTIYF
TGTGCCAGCGCAGGTGGGGGCACGTACTCTGGAAACACCATATATTTT
>TRBJ2-2|NA|NA|TRBV19
CASSTGRRLAGELFF
TGTGCCAGTAGTACGGGCAGGCGGTTGGCCGGGGAGCTGTTTTTT
>TRBJ2-7|NA|TRBD1|TRBV27
CASSLYKGQGLGEQYF
TGTGCCAGCAGCCTTTATAAGGGACAGGGCTTGGGCGAGCAGTACTTC
>TRBJ2-6|NA|NA|TRBV9
CASSVAGLTFSGANVLTF
TGTGCCAGCAGCGTAGCCGGGCTTACTTTCTCTGGGGCCAACGTCCTGACTTTC
>TRBJ2-4|NA|NA|TRBV5-1
CASRQRPVNSPKNIQYF
TGCGCCAGCAGACAGAGGCCCGTAAACAGTCCCAAAAACATTCAGTACTTC
>TRBJ2-2|NA|NA|TRBV5-1
CASSLGGIGTGELFF
TGCGCCAGCAGCTTGGGGGGGATCGGCACCGGGGAGCTGTTTTTT